Presented here are 5 T cell receptor beta chains from one specimen sequenced in a study of cytomegalovirus exposure and HLA in healthy donors. In the PCR, 60 Vbeta and 13 Jbeta primers were used. Sequenced by immunoSEQ multiplex PCR; TCRdb stores in-frame clones only, minus some. The sample consists of 120,000 to 150,000 clones, 80% of them appearing once. Sequenced sample: PBMCs. All receptors derive from a male donor in good health and CMV-seronegative.

The chain combines TRBV27 with TRBJ1-1, with 7 bases aligning to TRBD1. In germline, CDR1 is MNHEY, CDR2 SMNVEV (reference sequence). CDR3 length equals 15 residues. The J segment lost 11 bases and the V segment lost 4 bases, leaving 16 bases of the junction unmatched. DNA for the CDR3: TGTGCCAGCAGTTCGCCCATACAGGGGCTCCTGCGCGCTTTCTTT. Residues: CASSSPIQGLLRAFF.

CDR3 sequence: CASSVTGGPNEQFF. In DNA form, the CDR3 reads TGTGCCAGCAGCGTAACGGGGGGGCCAAATGAGCAGTTCTTC. The chain has TRBV9 and TRBJ2-1, with TRBD2 matching 8 bases. The CDR3 runs to 14 residues. The germline V gene encodes CDR1 SGDLS and CDR2 YYNGEE. V lost 1 base to trimming and J lost 7 bases; unmatched junction nucleotides: 4.

J is TRBJ2-5 and V is TRBV7-9, with D perhaps TRBD1 (6 bases). Germline CDR1 reads SEHNR; CDR2 reads FQNEAQ (reference sequence). The germline V and J ends were trimmed by 5 bases and 5 bases, with 12 bases remaining between them. The CDR3 length is 13 residues. CDR3 DNA sequence: TGTGCCAGCAGCGTCACAGGGTTGGAGACCCAGTACTTC. It is translated as CASSVTGLETQYF.

The V call is TRBV9, the J call TRBJ1-2, with TRBD1 as a possible D gene (6 bases). V lost 3 bases and J 6 bases, leaving 18 bases between the germline ends. CDR1 is SGDLS, CDR2 YYNGEE, per germline. The CDR3 sequence is 15 residues long. CDR3 protein: CASSALSGALNGYTF. DNA for the CDR3: TGTGCCAGCAGCGCCTTATCAGGGGCTCTTAATGGCTACACCTTC.

This chain connects TRBV7-9 to TRBJ1-2, with 10 bases fitting TRBD1. With 5 bases clipped from V and 2 bases from J, the junction kept 5 bases outside the gene matches. The CDR3 length is 15 residues. Germline values: CDR1 SEHNR, CDR2 FQNEAQ (reference sequence). The CDR3 DNA is TGTGCCAGCAGCCGACAGGGGGCAGGAAACTATGGCTACACCTTC. This codes for CASSRQGAGNYGYTF.